The 18 T cell receptor beta chains below come from one sample, sequenced in a study of blood T cell repertoires in COVID-19. TCRdb's copy holds only in-frame clones and misses some; the assay was immunoSEQ multiplex PCR. The table includes around 50,000 clones, approximately 82% detected once. Material: PBMCs or T cells enriched from blood (not recorded which). These receptors originate from a woman in her fifties or sixties with acute COVID-19.

This rearrangement joins TRBV18 to TRBJ1-6; tentative D call: TRBD1 (5 bases). This CDR3 is 13 amino acids long. V was shortened by 2 bases and J by 7 bases, with 6 bases between the two germline ends. Germline CDR1 reads KGHSH; CDR2 reads LQKENI. CDR3: CASSPGGNSPLHF. CDR3 nucleotides: TGTGCCAGCTCACCAGGGGGGAATTCACCCCTCCACTTT.

The chain joins TRBV4-1 to TRBJ2-6; D may be TRBD2 (5 bases). The germline gives CDR1 MGHRA, CDR2 YSYEKL. This CDR3 is 15 amino acids long. The V end was cut by 2 bases, the J end by 0 bases, with 5 bases between. The DNA for the CDR3 is TGCGCCAGCAGCCAACGGGACTCTGGGGCCAACGTCCTGACTTTC. This sequence encodes CASSQRDSGANVLTF.

The chain links TRBV11-2 to TRBJ2-7, with D possibly TRBD1 on 6 matching bases. The CDR3 extends over 15 amino acids. CDR1 is SGHAT and CDR2 is FQNNGV in the germline V gene. Trimming stripped 5 bases from V and 1 base from J, with 15 bases between. The CDR3: CASSLTRQVSYEQYF. The DNA of the CDR3 is TGTGCCAGCAGCCTCACCCGACAGGTTTCCTACGAGCAGTACTTC.

The chain links TRBV19 to TRBJ2-7; 8 bases are shared with TRBD2. CDR1 is LNHDA, CDR2 SQIVND, per germline (reference sequence). This CDR3 contains 15 residues. V was clipped by 3 bases and J by 2 bases; unmatched bases: 6. CDR3 amino acids: CASSMRRGATYEQYF. CDR3 nucleotides: TGTGCCAGTAGTATGAGGCGGGGGGCCACCTACGAGCAGTACTTC.

This sequence joins TRBV4-1 and TRBJ1-2; D not resolved. Germline lookup yields CDR1 MGHRA and CDR2 YSYEKL. CDR3 length equals 15 residues. V gave up 3 bases and J gave up 0 bases, with 11 bases separating them. The CDR3: CASSQGPTANYGYTF. CDR3 nucleotide sequence: TGCGCCAGCAGCCAGGGTCCTACAGCTAACTATGGCTACACCTTC.

This clone was detected a few times. The V and J genes are TRBV6-5 and TRBJ1-3; the D is unclear. Trimming left V 0 bases short and J 1 base short, with 4 bases between. The CDR3 length is 14 residues. The V gene's germline CDR1 is MNHEY and CDR2 SVGAGI. The CDR3 bases are TGTGCCAGCAGTTACTCGAGGTCTGGAAACACCATATATTTT. Residues: CASSYSRSGNTIYF.

This chain joins TRBV23-1 and TRBJ1-4; 7 nucleotides align to TRBD1. TRBV23-1 is marked as an open reading frame, function uncertain. V was pared by 3 bases and J by 7 bases, with 11 bases of the junction left unmatched. The CDR3 totals 16 residues. CDR3 amino acids: CASSHFRDSLGEKLFF. The CDR3 nucleotides are TGCGCCAGCAGTCATTTCCGGGACAGTCTGGGTGAAAAACTGTTTTTT.

The chain carries TRBV3-1 (or the pseudogene TRBV3-2) and TRBJ2-2, with D perhaps TRBD1 (7 bases). V lost 3 bases to trimming and J lost 6 bases, with 17 bases between them. The CDR3 covers 16 residues. Germline lookup yields CDR1 LGHDT and CDR2 YNNKEL (reference sequence). DNA of the CDR3: TGTGCCAGCAGCCACCCTCAGGGGGGTTTACCCGGGGAGCTGTTTTTT. It encodes CASSHPQGGLPGELFF.

The chain uses TRBV7-8 and TRBJ2-5; 13 bases match TRBD2. CDR1 is SGHVS, CDR2 FQNEAQ, per germline. V lost 5 bases and J lost 1; bases outside the gene matches: 4. CDR3 size: 16 residues. The CDR3 region has the DNA TGTGCCAGCAGCGAAGGACTAGCGGGGGTCCAAGAGACCCAGTACTTC. Encoded protein: CASSEGLAGVQETQYF.

This clone has more than one count but fewer than ten. The rearrangement joins TRBV5-6 to TRBJ2-3, with a tentative D call TRBD1 (5 bases). Germline V gene sequence: CDR1 SGHDT, CDR2 YYEEEE. V lost 3 bases to trimming and J lost 9 bases, with 8 bases between them. The CDR3 extends over 11 amino acids. Written as DNA, the CDR3 is TGTGCCAGCAGCTCAGGGTGGACGCAGTATTTT. As protein: CASSSGWTQYF.

This rearrangement joins TRBV27 to TRBJ1-2, with D maybe TRBD1 (6 bases). The CDR3 contains 13 residues. The ends were cut back, 5 bases at V and 2 bases at J, with 9 bases in the middle. CDR1 is MNHEY and CDR2 is SMNVEV in the germline V gene (reference sequence). The CDR3 coding sequence is TGTGCCAGCAGTCAACAGGGCAACTATGGCTACACCTTC. Translating gives CASSQQGNYGYTF.

The rearrangement uses TRBV3-1 (or the pseudogene TRBV3-2) and TRBJ2-3, with D perhaps matching TRBD2 (7 bases). CDR1 is LGHDT, CDR2 YNNKEL, per germline (reference sequence). There are 15 residues in the CDR3. Trimming pared 1 base from V and 5 bases from J, leaving 13 bases between. The CDR3 reads CASSQARGAGDTQYF. CDR3 DNA: TGTGCCAGCAGCCAAGCCCGGGGGGCCGGAGATACGCAGTATTTT.

The table lists this clone with a count of one. The chain recombines TRBV6-2 or TRBV6-3 with TRBJ2-7, with 7 bases fitting TRBD1. Germline V gene lookup returns CDR1 MNHEY and CDR2 SVGEGT. The V and J ends lost 2 bases and 3 bases, in that order; junction bases with no gene match: 7. CDR3 length: 15 residues. CDR3 coding DNA: TGTGCCAGCAGTTACGGATGGGACAGTTACTACGAGCAGTACTTC. This gives the protein CASSYGWDSYYEQYF.

This chain joins TRBV30 and TRBJ2-7; D remains unclear. The germline CDR1 and CDR2 sequences are GTSNPN and SVGIG (reference sequence). There are 12 residues in the CDR3. With 0 bases removed from V and 4 bases from J, the gap between germline ends came to 7 bases. CDR3 sequence (DNA): TGTGCCTGGAGTGTACAAGAATACGAGCAGTACTTC. The encoded protein is CAWSVQEYEQYF.

The gene calls are TRBV30 and TRBJ1-5, with D possibly being TRBD1 (6 bases). This CDR3 has 17 amino acids. V was trimmed by 0 bases and J by 0 bases, leaving 15 bases between them. Germline-derived CDR1 and CDR2 are GTSNPN and SVGIG (reference sequence). CDR3 protein: CAWSVPQTGFSNQPQHF. For the CDR3, the DNA is TGTGCCTGGAGTGTACCCCAAACAGGGTTTAGCAATCAGCCCCAGCATTTT.

The J gene is TRBJ1-1, the V gene TRBV3-1 (or the pseudogene TRBV3-2), with TRBD1 matching 8 bases. V dropped 5 bases and J dropped 3; count of bases not matched to a gene: 8. Germline CDR1 and CDR2: LGHDT and YNNKEL (reference sequence). This CDR3 region has 15 residues. DNA for the CDR3: TGTGCCAGCAGCGGACGGACAGGGAGGGACACTGAAGCTTTCTTT. Amino acid sequence: CASSGRTGRDTEAFF.

J is TRBJ1-6 and V is TRBV5-1; D possibly corresponds to TRBD1 (5 bases). This CDR3 has 15 residues. The ends were cut back, 5 bases at V and 0 bases at J, with 9 bases in the middle. CDR1 is SGHRS, CDR2 YFSETQ, per germline. The CDR3 DNA is TGCGCCAGCAGTCGGGGGGGCTCCTATAATTCACCCCTCCACTTT. This encodes CASSRGGSYNSPLHF.

This clone was seen only a few times. The V gene is TRBV2, the J gene TRBJ1-2; TRBD1 might be the D (6 bases). The V gene's germline CDR1 is SNHLY and CDR2 FYNNEI. V was shortened by 9 bases and J by 2 bases, with 13 bases between the two germline ends. The length of the CDR3 is 13 residues. The DNA for the CDR3 is TGTGCCAGTCAATTAACAGGGAACTATGGCTACACCTTC. Protein sequence: CASQLTGNYGYTF.